Listed below are T cell receptor beta chains from one sample, sequenced in a study of regulatory T cells in long-lasting Graves disease. TCRdb re-analysed the multiplex PCR reads in MiXCR, keeping a single row per CDR3 protein. The sample includes about 520,000 distinct CDR3 sequences, around 12% of them seen just once. The sample was also linked to a second study, of T cells in Graves' hyperthyroidism and ophthalmopathy.

Sequencing was performed on peripheral blood mononuclear cells (PBMCs), taken at new diagnosis, from a patient treated with antithyroid drugs. These receptors were obtained from a woman aged 30 to 39 with Graves disease. Each CDR3 is given with its conserved first and last residue. Fields, in order: clone size, V gene, J gene, D gene, CDR3 protein, CDR3 DNA. The D gene is left open where the match is weak. Some rows have no size entry. The others give once, few or many, or a class for an expanded clone.

>many|TRBV6-1|TRBJ2-7|TRBD1
CATWDRTFSYEQYF
TGTGCCACCTGGGACAGAACCTTCTCCTACGAGCAGTACTTC
>many|TRBV11-2|TRBJ2-7|NA
CASSVSGVGRSYEQYF
TGTGCCAGCAGCGTGTCAGGGGTGGGCCGAAGCTACGAGCAGTACTTC
>NA|TRBV7-9|TRBJ2-1|NA
CASSLASGLGTQFF
TGTGCCAGCAGCTTAGCCAGTGGGCTCGGGACGCAGTTCTTC
>many|TRBV29-1|TRBJ2-3|NA
CSVLMGTDTQYF
TGCAGCGTCCTTATGGGTACGGATACGCAGTATTTT
>NA|TRBV7-9|TRBJ2-1|NA
CASSFGVTYNEQFF
TGTGCCAGCAGCTTCGGGGTCACCTACAATGAGCAGTTCTTC
>many|TRBV7-2|TRBJ1-2|TRBD1
CASSYDFVAGGNYGYTF
TGTGCCAGCAGCTACGACTTCGTGGCAGGGGGAAACTATGGCTACACCTTC
>many|TRBV30|TRBJ2-5|NA
CAWSQGYVETQYF
TGTGCCTGGAGCCAGGGGTATGTAGAGACCCAGTACTTC
>many|TRBV19|TRBJ2-5|NA
CASSIRETQYF
TGTGCCAGTAGTATAAGGGAGACCCAGTACTTC
>many|TRBV11-1|TRBJ2-7|NA
CASSSVLAASYEQYF
TGTGCCAGCAGCTCAGTGCTAGCCGCATCTTACGAGCAGTACTTC
>many|TRBV2|TRBJ1-1|NA
CASSEIRAEWGTEAFF
TGTGCCAGCAGTGAAATACGGGCTGAATGGGGCACTGAAGCTTTCTTT
>once|TRBV4-1|TRBJ1-5|NA
CASSHDDGMNQPQHF
TGCGCCAGCAGCCATGATGATGGTATGAATCAGCCCCAGCATTTT
>NA|TRBV9|TRBJ2-7|NA
CASTIQPSGQGTYEQYF
TGTGCCAGCACCATACAACCGAGTGGGCAGGGCACCTACGAGCAGTACTTC
>many|TRBV24-1|TRBJ2-1|NA
CATSDFAAGRGNEQFF
TGTGCCACCAGTGATTTCGCCGCGGGGAGGGGGAATGAGCAGTTCTTC
>many|TRBV7-2|TRBJ2-2|TRBD2
CASSLPSGRVTGELFF
TGTGCCAGCAGTCTACCTAGCGGGCGAGTAACCGGGGAGCTGTTTTTT
>few|TRBV20-1|TRBJ2-7|TRBD1
CSARQGAYEQYF
TGCAGTGCTCGCCAGGGGGCCTACGAGCAGTACTTC
>many|TRBV2|TRBJ2-2|NA
CAGNVQGSDTGELFF
TGTGCCGGGAATGTACAGGGATCGGACACCGGGGAGCTGTTTTTT